The 31 T cell receptor beta chains reported below all come from one sample, sequenced in a study of T cell changes during pregnancy in multiple sclerosis. Assay used: immunoSEQ multiplex PCR; TCRdb lists only in-frame clones, some missing. The sample consists of roughly 100,000 clones, 92% of them appearing once. Material: peripheral blood, obtained after pregnancy. These TCRs come from a female donor with multiple sclerosis, enrolled in a pregnancy study.

The V and J genes are TRBV2 and TRBJ1-4; weak D call: TRBD1 (6 bases). The V gene's germline CDR1 is SNHLY and CDR2 FYNNEI. This CDR3 has 15 residues. The V gene lost 6 bases and the J gene lost 0 bases, with 11 bases spanning the gap. The CDR3 bases are TGTGCCAGCAGAGAGACAGGCACAACTAATGAAAAACTGTTTTTT. Its translation: CASRETGTTNEKLFF.

A note on this clone: A junction end diverges from the germline sequence, so it may reflect a read error. The V gene is TRBV6-4, the J gene TRBJ1-1; D is undetermined. This CDR3 spans 13 amino acids. Germline-derived CDR1 and CDR2 are MRHNA and SNTAGT. The CDR3 spells CASRDLPGTEAFF. The CDR3, as DNA: TGTGCCAGCAGAGACTTACCGGGCACTGAAGCTTTCTTT.

The gene calls are TRBV18 and TRBJ1-1; 7 bases align to TRBD1. The germline V gene has CDR1 KGHSH and CDR2 LQKENI. J gave up 6 bases and V 3 bases, and 7 bases lay outside the gene matches. The length of the CDR3 is 14 residues. The CDR3: CASSPGDRSSEAFF. The CDR3 DNA follows: TGTGCCAGCTCACCGGGGGACAGATCATCTGAAGCTTTCTTT.

The chain links TRBV7-2 to TRBJ1-3; 9 positions match TRBD1. Germline V gene data show CDR1 as SGHTA and CDR2 as FQGNSA. V was clipped by 0 bases and J by 0 bases; unmatched bases: 0. The CDR3 is 16 residues long. In DNA form, the CDR3 reads TGTGCCAGCAGCTTAGCGGGACAGGGCTCTGGAAACACCATATATTTT. The encoded protein is CASSLAGQGSGNTIYF.

The chain employs TRBV7-2 and TRBJ2-4, with 10 bases identical to TRBD1. The V and J ends lost 5 bases and 8 bases, in that order; junction bases with no gene match: 6. CDR1 and CDR2 from the germline V gene are SGHTA and FQGNSA. The CDR3 extends over 14 amino acids. The CDR3 DNA is TGTGCCAGCAGCCCGACGACAGGGGGCTACATTCAGTACTTC. Translation: CASSPTTGGYIQYF.

The chain links TRBV28 to TRBJ2-5; D perhaps matches TRBD1 (5 bases). The V and J ends lost 4 bases and 5 bases respectively, with 8 bases between them. In germline, CDR1 is MDHEN, CDR2 SYDVKM. This CDR3 is 12 amino acids long. CDR3 in amino acids: CASSSGLETQYF. CDR3 DNA: TGTGCCAGCAGTTCAGGGTTGGAGACCCAGTACTTC. The complete variable domain, with remaining parts taken from reference TRBV28 and TRBJ2-5, reads DVKVTQSSRYLVKRTGEKVFLECVQDMDHENMFWYRQDPGLGLRLIYFSYDVKMKEKGDIPEGYSVSREKKERFSLILESASTNQTSMYLCASSSGLETQYFGPGTRLLVL.

The chain is built from TRBV5-6 and TRBJ1-4, with D maybe TRBD1 (6 bases). The V gene lost 4 bases and the J gene lost 5 bases, with 15 bases spanning the gap. Germline V gene sequence: CDR1 SGHDT, CDR2 YYEEEE. This CDR3 spans 15 amino acids. DNA of the CDR3: TGTGCCAGCAGCGACTCAATACAGGGAAATGAAAAACTGTTTTTT. Protein product: CASSDSIQGNEKLFF.

The J gene is TRBJ2-5, the V gene TRBV28; D gene uncertain. Trimming pared 3 bases from V and 2 bases from J, leaving 7 bases between. The CDR3 loop spans 13 amino acids. Germline CDR1 is MDHEN and CDR2 is SYDVKM. CDR3 sequence reads: CASSLGRQETQYF. In nucleotides, the CDR3 is TGTGCCAGCAGTTTGGGCCGACAAGAGACCCAGTACTTC.

The V and J genes are TRBV15 and TRBJ2-3, with D perhaps matching TRBD2 (6 bases). Trimming shortened V by 6 bases and J by 0 bases, and 10 bases separated the two germline ends. Germline CDR1 and CDR2: LNHNV and YYDKDF (reference sequence). This CDR3 has 14 amino acids. The CDR3 DNA sequence: TGTGCCACCAGGAGCGGGTTCAGCACAGATACGCAGTATTTT. Its protein product is CATRSGFSTDTQYF.

V gene TRBV5-1 combines with J gene TRBJ2-1, with TRBD2 identical over 7 bases. The CDR3 consists of 14 residues. The V gene end was trimmed by 2 bases and the J gene end by 5 bases; junction bases not matched to a gene: 4. Germline values: CDR1 SGHRS, CDR2 YFSETQ. The CDR3, as DNA: TGCGCCAGCAGCTTAGAGGGAGGGGACAATGAGCAGTTCTTC. Protein product: CASSLEGGDNEQFF.

This chain joins TRBV7-8 and TRBJ1-3; tentative D call: TRBD1 (5 bases). Germline lookup yields CDR1 SGHVS and CDR2 FQNEAQ. This CDR3 spans 18 amino acids. V lost 5 bases and J 0 bases, leaving 20 bases between the germline ends. The CDR3 region is CASSAVGSGLGSGNTIYF. CDR3 DNA: TGTGCCAGCAGCGCCGTCGGTTCAGGGTTAGGCTCTGGAAACACCATATATTTT.

The J gene is TRBJ2-7, the V gene TRBV13; 9 bases align to TRBD2. With 0 bases clipped from V and 6 bases from J, the junction kept 12 bases outside the gene matches. This CDR3 spans 17 amino acids. Germline V gives CDR1 PRHDT, CDR2 FYEKMQ (reference sequence). This CDR3 reads CASSLGLWAGGPTEQYF. CDR3 sequence (DNA): TGTGCCAGCAGCTTAGGCCTGTGGGCGGGAGGGCCCACCGAGCAGTACTTC.

J is TRBJ1-2 and V is TRBV10-3; possibly TRBD1 for D (6 bases). Germline-derived CDR1 and CDR2 are ENHRY and SYGVKD. This CDR3 spans 14 amino acids. Trimming took 5 bases from V and 4 from J, leaving 14 bases between them. The CDR3 DNA sequence: TGTGCCATCAGTACTACAGGGATTCCCTATGGCTACACCTTC. This encodes CAISTTGIPYGYTF.

The chain recombines TRBV28 with TRBJ2-7; TRBD1 aligns across 7 bases. V was clipped by 6 bases and J by 4 bases; unmatched bases: 6. The length of the CDR3 is 13 residues. CDR1 is MDHEN and CDR2 is SYDVKM in the germline V gene. CDR3 bases: TGTGCCAGCAGCCGGACAGGTCCGTACGAGCAGTACTTC. It yields the protein CASSRTGPYEQYF.

This chain uses TRBV6-1 with TRBJ1-1; D is unresolved. V dropped 8 bases and J dropped 5 bases, with 6 bases sitting between them. This CDR3 region has 10 residues. Per germline, CDR1 MNHNS and CDR2 SASEGT. The chain's CDR3 is CASGGTEAFF. The CDR3 DNA is TGTGCCAGCGGAGGGACTGAAGCTTTCTTT.

This chain links TRBV28 with TRBJ2-7; D is ambiguous. The V end lost 8 bases, the J end lost 5 bases, and 13 bases lay between the germline ends. Germline values: CDR1 MDHEN, CDR2 SYDVKM. This CDR3 region has 12 residues. The CDR3 loop is CASGSQFDEQYF. CDR3 coding DNA: TGTGCCAGCGGGTCACAGTTCGACGAGCAGTACTTC. Full variable domain (rest looked up from reference TRBV28 and TRBJ2-7): DVKVTQSSRYLVKRTGEKVFLECVQDMDHENMFWYRQDPGLGLRLIYFSYDVKMKEKGDIPEGYSVSREKKERFSLILESASTNQTSMYLCASGSQFDEQYFGPGTRLTVT.

V and J are TRBV2 and TRBJ2-1; a weak D match, TRBD1 (5 bases). Trimming took 4 bases from V and 1 from J, leaving 11 bases between them. CDR3 length equals 15 residues. Germline loops: CDR1 SNHLY, CDR2 FYNNEI. The CDR3 DNA follows: TGTGCCAGCAGTGTGGAACAGGATTCCTACAATGAGCAGTTCTTC. This codes for CASSVEQDSYNEQFF. The full variable domain, completed using reference TRBV2 and TRBJ2-1, is EPEVTQTPSHQVTQMGQEVILRCVPISNHLYFYWYRQILGQKVEFLVSFYNNEISEKSEIFDDQFSVERPDGSNFTLKIRSTKLEDSAMYFCASSVEQDSYNEQFFGPGTRLTVL.

This clone was picked up one time. The V call is TRBV28, the J call TRBJ2-7; weak D call: TRBD1 (5 bases). CDR1 MDHEN and CDR2 SYDVKM come from the germline V gene. The CDR3 is 15 residues long. Trimming removed 6 bases from V and 0 bases from J, with 15 bases in between. The DNA of the CDR3 is TGTGCCAGCAGCCGACGGCACAGGAGCTCCTACGAGCAGTACTTC. This translates into CASSRRHRSSYEQYF.

The V and J genes are TRBV30 and TRBJ2-5; D is possibly TRBD2 (6 bases). The assigned J gene may be wrong: the sequence end matches TRBJ2-7 better. The CDR3 loop spans 16 amino acids. Germline V gene lookup returns CDR1 GTSNPN and CDR2 SVGIG (reference sequence). DNA for the CDR3: TGTGCCTGGCTCCCTGGAGGGCCCTTATCCTCCTACGAGCAGTACTTC. It specifies CAWLPGGPLSSYEQYF.

The rearrangement links TRBV19 to TRBJ2-7, with D tentatively TRBD2 (5 bases). CDR1 is LNHDA and CDR2 is SQIVND in the germline V gene (reference sequence). Between the trimmed V and J ends, which lost 3 bases and 2 bases, there was a span of 11 bases. The CDR3 consists of 14 residues. The CDR3 here is CASSIMSGTYEQYF. CDR3 nucleotide sequence: TGTGCCAGTAGTATCATGTCGGGGACCTACGAGCAGTACTTC.

The gene calls are TRBV9 and TRBJ2-3; 7 bases are shared with TRBD2. Germline V CDR1 and CDR2: SGDLS, YYNGEE. After removal of 3 bases from V and 7 bases from J, the junction contained 8 bases not matched to a gene. This CDR3 has 14 residues. DNA for the CDR3: TGTGCCAGCAGCGCCGGACTAGGTCAAAATACGCAGTATTTT. It encodes CASSAGLGQNTQYF.

This chain connects TRBV30 to TRBJ2-3, with D hard to call. V was pared by 3 bases and J by 7 bases, with 8 bases between. The CDR3 contains 11 residues. The germline V gene has CDR1 GTSNPN and CDR2 SVGIG (reference sequence). CDR3 sequence reads: CAWSPLHTQYF. As DNA, the CDR3 is TGTGCCTGGAGCCCACTTCATACGCAGTATTTT.

The chain recombines TRBV5-4 with TRBJ2-4, with 8 bases that match TRBD1. Germline V CDR1 and CDR2: SGHNT, YYREEE (reference sequence). The length of the CDR3 is 13 residues. With 5 bases clipped from V and 7 bases from J, the junction kept 5 bases outside the gene matches. The CDR3 loop is CASSGQGLNIQYF. CDR3 nucleotide sequence: TGTGCCAGCAGTGGACAGGGCTTGAACATTCAGTACTTC.

The chain joins TRBV5-6 to TRBJ2-3; 11 nucleotides match TRBD2. The V gene end was trimmed by 3 bases and the J gene end by 2 bases; junction bases not matched to a gene: 8. CDR1 is SGHDT, CDR2 YYEEEE, per germline. This CDR3 is 17 amino acids long. CDR3 amino acids: CASSYLAGGPSTDTQYF. The CDR3 DNA sequence: TGTGCCAGCAGCTACTTAGCGGGAGGGCCCTCCACAGATACGCAGTATTTT.

The chain is built from TRBV6-1 and TRBJ1-1, with D possibly being TRBD1 (5 bases). The CDR3 contains 15 residues. The germline V gene has CDR1 MNHNS and CDR2 SASEGT. Trimming took 5 bases from V and 0 from J, leaving 13 bases between them. Here the CDR3 reads CASSIYSGLNTEAFF. The CDR3 nucleotides read TGTGCCAGCAGTATATACTCAGGGTTGAACACTGAAGCTTTCTTT.

The CDR3 region is CASSLGQASWNTEAFF. In nucleotides, the CDR3 is TGCGCCAGCAGCTTGGGCCAGGCGTCATGGAACACTGAAGCTTTCTTT. This chain links TRBV5-1 with TRBJ1-1, with D hard to call. V shed 0 bases and J shed 1 base, with 13 bases lying between them. The length of the CDR3 is 16 residues. Germline loops: CDR1 SGHRS, CDR2 YFSETQ.

V usage is TRBV9 and J usage is TRBJ2-7; D might be TRBD1 (6 bases). Germline CDR1 is SGDLS and CDR2 is YYNGEE. CDR3 size: 13 residues. V was pared by 0 bases and J by 4 bases, with 8 bases between. CDR3 sequence: CASSVDREYEQYF. In DNA, the CDR3 is TGTGCCAGCAGCGTAGACAGGGAGTACGAGCAGTACTTC. The full variable domain, completed using reference TRBV9 and TRBJ2-7, is DSGVTQTPKHLITATGQRVTLRCSPRSGDLSVYWYQQSLDQGLQFLIQYYNGEERAKGNILERFSAQQFPDLHSELNLSSLELGDSALYFCASSVDREYEQYFGPGTRLTVT.

The V and J genes are TRBV7-3 and TRBJ2-1; D is possibly TRBD2 (5 bases). The CDR3 consists of 13 residues. Germline assignment: CDR1 SGHTA and CDR2 FQGTGA. Trimming pared 2 bases from V and 7 bases from J, leaving 9 bases between. The CDR3 nucleotides are TGTGCCAGCAGCTTATCGGGCGGGAATGAGCAGTTCTTC. It encodes CASSLSGGNEQFF. Full variable domain (missing parts from reference TRBV7-3 and TRBJ2-1): GAGVSQTPSNKVTEKGKYVELRCDPISGHTALYWYRQSLGQGPEFLIYFQGTGAADDSGLPNDRFFAVRPEGSVSTLKIQRTERGDSAVYLCASSLSGGNEQFFGPGTRLTVL.

As for this clone: One end of the junction varies from germline; a read error may be responsible. The chain uses TRBV28 and TRBJ1-1, with D perhaps TRBD1 (5 bases). The CDR3 sequence is 15 residues long. Germline-derived CDR1 and CDR2 are MDHEN and SYDVKM. Here the CDR3 DNA reads TGTGCAAGCAGTTTTATAGGGGAAGGGAACACTGAAGCTTTCTTT. It specifies CASSFIGEGNTEAFF.

The V gene is TRBV2, the J gene TRBJ1-4; D perhaps matches TRBD1 (5 bases). CDR3 size: 14 residues. Trimming cost V 6 bases and J 10 bases, with 18 bases left between them. Germline assignment: CDR1 SNHLY and CDR2 FYNNEI. Here the CDR3 reads CASSPTGTIGKLFF. CDR3 DNA sequence: TGTGCCAGCAGCCCTACAGGTACCATTGGAAAACTGTTTTTT.

The chain links TRBV7-8 to TRBJ2-2; maybe TRBD2 (6 bases). V was shortened by 0 bases and J by 6 bases, with 11 bases between the two germline ends. From germline, CDR1 is SGHVS and CDR2 FQNEAQ. This CDR3 is 15 amino acids long. CDR3 protein: CASSLAPGGPGELFF. CDR3 in DNA: TGTGCCAGCAGCTTAGCCCCCGGGGGACCCGGGGAGCTGTTTTTT.